Listed below are T cell receptor beta chains from one sample, sequenced in a study of T cell responses to AZD1222 COVID-19 vaccine. TCRdb's copy holds only in-frame clones and misses some; the assay was immunoSEQ multiplex PCR. The profile shows around 100,000 clones, around nine tenths of them singletons. Sequencing used peripheral blood, obtained on day 0 of AZD1222 vaccination. These receptors were collected from an adult in good health. CDR3s include the opening cysteine and the closing phenylalanine or tryptophan. The order of the fields is V gene, J gene, clone size, D gene, CDR3 DNA, CDR3 protein. A D gene is named only where the DNA matches it firmly. Clone size is not always given. Where it is, it says once, few, many or a class for expanded clones.

TRBV21-1	TRBJ1-5	-	-	TGTGCCAGCAGTTCTCACAGGGTTGGCGATTCCGGTCAGCCCCAGCATTTT	CASSSHRVGDSGQPQHF
TRBV11-3	TRBJ2-3	-	TRBD1	TGTGCCAGCTCCCGGGACAGGCTTAGGGATACGCAGTATTTT	CASSRDRLRDTQYF
TRBV3-1/TRBV3-2	TRBJ2-7	few	-	TGTGCCAGCAGCACCCGGGACGGAACCTACGAGCAGTACTTC	CASSTRDGTYEQYF
TRBV19	TRBJ2-5	-	-	TGTGCCAGTAGTATAGGTTCAGGGGAAGAGACCCAGTACTTC	CASSIGSGEETQYF
TRBV5-6	TRBJ1-2	-	-	TGTGCCAGCAGCTTGGGGACAAATAACTATGGCTACACCTTC	CASSLGTNNYGYTF
TRBV2	TRBJ2-1	-	-	TGTGCCAGCAGTGGGGACTCGCCCCGATACAATGAGCAGTTCTTC	CASSGDSPRYNEQFF
TRBV6-1	TRBJ1-2	-	TRBD1	TGTGCCAGCAGTGACCACCAGGGGGCGGACGGCTACACCTTC	CASSDHQGADGYTF
TRBV6-2/TRBV6-3	TRBJ2-1	-	-	TGTGCCAGCAGTTGGGGGCCCGTTAGAAATGAGCAGTTCTTC	CASSWGPVRNEQFF
TRBV18	TRBJ2-6	once	-	TGTGCCAGCTCACCAAACTTCGCTGGGGCCAACGTCCTGACTTTC	CASSPNFAGANVLTF
TRBV2	TRBJ1-2	-	-	TGTGCCAGCAGTGAAGCGAGGGGAGGGGTTAGCGACTATGGCTACACCTTC	CASSEARGGVSDYGYTF
TRBV9	TRBJ1-2	-	TRBD1	TGTGCCAGCAGCGTAGAGGGGGACAGCTCCGACGGCTACACCTTC	CASSVEGDSSDGYTF
TRBV11-2	TRBJ2-3	-	TRBD2	TGTGCCAGCAGCCCCCCCCCTAGCGGGGGGAGGAGGGATACGCAGTATTTT	CASSPPPSGGRRDTQYF
TRBV6-5	TRBJ1-2	-	-	TGTGCCAGCAGTTACTTGCAGGGCCTGGTTGGCTATGGCTACACCTTC	CASSYLQGLVGYGYTF
TRBV7-8	TRBJ2-5	-	-	TGTGCCAGCAGCTTAGCGCTAGGTTGGTCCTCTCGGGGGGCTGAGACCCAGTACTTC	CASSLALGWSSRGAETQYF
TRBV21-1	TRBJ1-5	-	-	TGTGCCAGCAGCTCCGGGACGGCAACATTCCAGACGTATAGCAATCAGCCCCAGCATTTT	CASSSGTATFQTYSNQPQHF
TRBV6-5	TRBJ2-7	-	TRBD1	TGTGCCAGCACCTGGACAGGGGGGTACGAGCAGTACTTC	CASTWTGGYEQYF
TRBV9	TRBJ1-5	-	-	TGTGCCAGCAGCGCTGGTGGGGGGAGCAATCAGCCCCAGCATTTT	CASSAGGGSNQPQHF
TRBV7-9	TRBJ1-1	-	-	TGTGCCAGCAGCTTAGGACCGACGAACACTGAAGCTTTCTTT	CASSLGPTNTEAFF
TRBV11-2	TRBJ1-3	-	-	TGTGCCAGCAGCTTAGCGACGGCCGGAAACACCATATATTTT	CASSLATAGNTIYF
TRBV27	TRBJ2-5	-	TRBD1	TGTGCCAGCAGTCTGGACAGGCTACAAGAGACCCAGTACTTC	CASSLDRLQETQYF
TRBV7-9	TRBJ1-3	few	TRBD1	TGTGCCAGCAGCAAACAGGGGGCATCTGGAAACACCATATATTTT	CASSKQGASGNTIYF
TRBV7-9	TRBJ1-2	-	TRBD1	TGTGCCAGCAGCTCCCCGGGACAGGGTGACTATGGCTACACCTTC	CASSSPGQGDYGYTF
TRBV4-3	TRBJ2-3	-	TRBD2	TGCGCCAGCAGCCAAGGGGCGGTAGCGGGAGAAGATACGCAGTATTTT	CASSQGAVAGEDTQYF
TRBV6-5	TRBJ1-2	-	TRBD1	TGTGCCAGCAGCTTTGGGACAGGGGGTGTCTATGGCTACACCTTC	CASSFGTGGVYGYTF
TRBV10-3	TRBJ2-7	-	-	TGTGCCATCAGTGAGGGGCAGGGCCTCTCCTACGAGCAGTACTTC	CAISEGQGLSYEQYF
TRBV10-3	TRBJ2-6	-	TRBD2	TGTGCCATCAGTGGGACTAGCGGGGTCTCTGGGGCCAACGTCCTGACTTTC	CAISGTSGVSGANVLTF
TRBV5-1	TRBJ2-2	-	-	TGCGCCAGCAGCTTGGCCCAACACACCGGGGAGCTGTTTTTT	CASSLAQHTGELFF
TRBV5-4	TRBJ2-5	-	TRBD1	TGTGCCAGCAGCTTGGGGTCAGGGGGTGAGACCCAGTACTTC	CASSLGSGGETQYF
TRBV15	TRBJ1-2	-	-	TGTGCCACCAGCAGAGATAAGGGAAACTATGGCTACACCTTC	CATSRDKGNYGYTF
TRBV3-1/TRBV3-2	TRBJ1-4	-	-	TGTGCCAGCAGCTTCGACAGGCTGAATGAAAAACTGTTTTTT	CASSFDRLNEKLFF
TRBV6-5	TRBJ1-1	-	-	TGTGCCAGCAGTACTGACCCAGGGACCTCTGAAGCTTTCTTT	CASSTDPGTSEAFF
TRBV6-5	TRBJ2-7	-	TRBD1	TGTGCCAGCAGTTACTCCGGGACAGGGAGCGACGAGCAGTACTTC	CASSYSGTGSDEQYF
TRBV7-2	TRBJ1-4	-	TRBD1	TGTGCCAGCAGCCGCCGGGACAGGGGGAGCTATAATGAAAAACTGTTTTTT	CASSRRDRGSYNEKLFF
TRBV6-5	TRBJ1-6	once	-	TGTGCCAGCAGTGACTCCTTGACAGGTTTACCCCTCCACTTT	CASSDSLTGLPLHF
TRBV9	TRBJ2-1	-	TRBD2	TGTGCCAGCAGCGCCCGAGGAGGACTAGCGGGGGGCAAGCAGTTCTTC	CASSARGGLAGGKQFF
TRBV5-1	TRBJ2-5	-	TRBD2	TGCGCCAGCAGCGAGGGACTAGCGGGAAGGGAGACCCAGTACTTC	CASSEGLAGRETQYF